This T cell receptor beta chain is drawn from a study of shared clonotypes between healthy human individuals. The naive CD8 fraction comprised CD45RO-negative cells positively selected for CCR7 and excluded terminally differentiated effector memory CD45RA+ cells. Only in-frame clones appear in the TCRdb table, and some are missing; sequencing was by immunoSEQ multiplex PCR. In the table there are around 2.1 million clones, roughly 91% of which are singletons. Study-level findings and limits: Large depth notwithstanding, sorted-subset sequencing proved incomplete by rarefaction.

V was trimmed by 5 bases and J by 4 bases, leaving 15 bases between them. Looked up from germline, CDR1 is SEHNR and CDR2 is FQNEAQ (reference sequence). The CDR3 runs to 15 residues. Comment on this clone: The target antigen is unknown.

Sequenced: naive CD8+ T cells from PBMCs. This TCR derives from a man in his late teens or twenties in good health. Some clones in this sample may be carry-over from other donors' samples. The V and J genes are TRBV7-9 and TRBJ2-1; D might be TRBD1 (5 bases). The CDR3 nucleotides read TGTGCCAGCAGCCTGGTGGGGCCCCGGTACAATGAGCAGTTCTTC. Translated: CASSLVGPRYNEQFF.